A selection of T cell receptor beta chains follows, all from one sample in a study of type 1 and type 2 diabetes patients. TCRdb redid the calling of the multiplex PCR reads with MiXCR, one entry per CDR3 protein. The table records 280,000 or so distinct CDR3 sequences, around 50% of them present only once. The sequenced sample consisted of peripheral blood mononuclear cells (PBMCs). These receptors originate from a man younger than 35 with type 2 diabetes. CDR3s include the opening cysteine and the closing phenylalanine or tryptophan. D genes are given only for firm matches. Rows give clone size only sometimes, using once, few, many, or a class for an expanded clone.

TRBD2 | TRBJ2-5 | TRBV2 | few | TGTGCCAGCGGGACTAGCGGGGTTCTCGAGACCCAGTACTTC | CASGTSGVLETQYF
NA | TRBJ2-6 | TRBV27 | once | TGTGCCAGCACACCCACAGGGCCCTCTGGGGCCAACGTCCTGACTTTC | CASTPTGPSGANVLTF
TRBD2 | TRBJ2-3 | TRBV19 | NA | TGTGCCAGTAGTACGGGGGGGGCCACAGATACGCAGTATTTT | CASSTGGATDTQYF
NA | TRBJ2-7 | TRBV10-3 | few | TGTGCCAGTTCGACAGATTCCTACGAGCAGTACTTC | CASSTDSYEQYF
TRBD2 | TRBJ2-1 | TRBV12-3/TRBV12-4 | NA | TGTGCCAGCAGTCCGCCCCGTTCGAGCGGGGCCTACAATGAGCAGTTCTTC | CASSPPRSSGAYNEQFF
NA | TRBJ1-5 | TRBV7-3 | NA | TGTGCCAGCAGCTTGGACGGAGGTCAGCCCCAGCATTTT | CASSLDGGQPQHF
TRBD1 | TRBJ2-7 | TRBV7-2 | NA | TGTGCCAGCAGCTTAGGCGGACAGGGCTATGGCGAGCAGTACTTC | CASSLGGQGYGEQYF
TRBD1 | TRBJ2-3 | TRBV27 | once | TGTGCCAATCATCTTATCGTGGGACAGGGGAATCTTGTGGCAGATACGCAGTATTTT | CANHLIVGQGNLVADTQYF
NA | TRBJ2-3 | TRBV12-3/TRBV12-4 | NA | TGTGCCAGCAATGCGGAGGTCACAGATACGCAGTATTTT | CASNAEVTDTQYF
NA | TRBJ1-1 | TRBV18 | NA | TGTGCCAGCTCACCACCGAGGGATAACACTGAAGCTTTCTTT | CASSPPRDNTEAFF
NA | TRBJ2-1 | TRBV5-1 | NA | TGCGCCAGCAGCGGGACGGGGGGCTGGAGCTCCTACAATGAGCAGTTCTTC | CASSGTGGWSSYNEQFF
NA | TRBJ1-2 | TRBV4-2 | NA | TGTGCCAGCAGCCAAGATCAATGGGAGTCGGGCTATGGCTACACCTTC | CASSQDQWESGYGYTF
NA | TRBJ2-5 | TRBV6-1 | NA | TGTGCCACACACCAGCGGTGCTCGCAAGAGACCCAGTACTTC | CATHQRCSQETQYF
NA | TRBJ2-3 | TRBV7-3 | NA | TGTGCCAGCAGCTTAGCCACTAGCACAGATACGCAGTATTTT | CASSLATSTDTQYF
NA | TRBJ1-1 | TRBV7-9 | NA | TGTGCCAGCAGCAATCGGGTGGACACTGAAGCTTTCTTT | CASSNRVDTEAFF
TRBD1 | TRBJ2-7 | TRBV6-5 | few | TGTGCCAGCATGCCTGGGGACAGTTATGCTTACGAGCAGTACTTC | CASMPGDSYAYEQYF
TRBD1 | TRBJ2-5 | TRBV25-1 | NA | TGTGCCAGCAGTCTCTCCGTGGGACAGAAGATACAAGAGACCCAGTACTTC | CASSLSVGQKIQETQYF
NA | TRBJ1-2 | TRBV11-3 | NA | TGTGCCACCAGAGGCCGGGGGGCGAAAGGCTATGGCTACACCTTC | CATRGRGAKGYGYTF
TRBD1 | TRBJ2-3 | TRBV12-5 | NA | TGTGCTAGTGGTTCCGGGACAGCACTCACAGATACGCAGTATTTT | CASGSGTALTDTQYF
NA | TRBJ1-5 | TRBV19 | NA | TGTGCCAGTAGTATAGGGAGGCAGAACAATCAGCCCCAGCATTTT | CASSIGRQNNQPQHF
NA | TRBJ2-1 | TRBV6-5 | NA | TGTGCCAGCAGACAGCAGGGGACCCACAATGAGCAGTTCTTC | CASRQQGTHNEQFF
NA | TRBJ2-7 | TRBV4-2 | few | TGTGCCAGCAGCCAAACTACGGACAGCTCCTACGAGCAGTACTTC | CASSQTTDSSYEQYF
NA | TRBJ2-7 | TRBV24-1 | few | TGTGCCACCAGTGACCCCCCAGGTTACGAGCAGTACTTC | CATSDPPGYEQYF
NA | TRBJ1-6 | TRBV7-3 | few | TGTGCCAGCAGCTTAACGGAGGCAGGGAATAATTCACCCCTCCACTTT | CASSLTEAGNNSPLHF
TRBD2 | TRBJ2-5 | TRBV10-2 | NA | TGCGCCAGCAAAGGACTAGCGGGGGTCCAAGAGACCCAGTACTTC | CASKGLAGVQETQYF
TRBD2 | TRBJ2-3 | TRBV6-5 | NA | TGTGCCAGCAGTTACAAGGCTAGCGGGCCTCTTAGCACAGATACGCAGTATTTT | CASSYKASGPLSTDTQYF
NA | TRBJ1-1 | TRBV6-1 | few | TGTGCCAGCAGTGCTCATGGTGCCGTGAACACTGAAGCTTTCTTT | CASSAHGAVNTEAFF
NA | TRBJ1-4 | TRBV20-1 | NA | TGCAGTGCTAGAGAGTCGGTAGGGGAAAAACTGTTTTTT | CSARESVGEKLFF
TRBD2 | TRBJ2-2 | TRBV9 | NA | TGTGCCAGCAGCGTAGAGTCACTAGCGGGTTATGCCGGGGAGCTGTTTTTT | CASSVESLAGYAGELFF
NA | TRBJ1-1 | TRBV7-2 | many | TGTGCCAGCAGCTTAGAGGCCAGCAACACTGAAGCTTTCTTT | CASSLEASNTEAFF
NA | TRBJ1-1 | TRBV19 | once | TGTGCCAGTAGTAAAACAGGGTGGACTGAAGCTTTCTTT | CASSKTGWTEAFF
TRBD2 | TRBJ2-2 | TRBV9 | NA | TGTGCCAGCAGCGAGGGGACTAGCGGGGGGGCGATCGGGGAGCTGTTTTTT | CASSEGTSGGAIGELFF
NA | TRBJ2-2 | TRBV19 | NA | TGTGCCAGTACCCGGGACTCCCCTCAAACTTACACCGGGGAGCTGTTTTTT | CASTRDSPQTYTGELFF
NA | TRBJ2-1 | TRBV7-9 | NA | TGTGCCAGCAGCTTTGGTCTAGGGTTTGGGGAGCAGTTCTTC | CASSFGLGFGEQFF
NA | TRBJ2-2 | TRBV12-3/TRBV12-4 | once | TGTGCCAGCAGTTTTGGTCTAACCGGGGAGCTGTTTTTT | CASSFGLTGELFF
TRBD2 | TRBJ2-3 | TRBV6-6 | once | TGTGCCAGCAGTTACTCGAGAGCGGGGGGCACAGATACGCAGTATTTT | CASSYSRAGGTDTQYF
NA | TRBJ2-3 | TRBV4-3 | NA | TGCGCCAGCAGCCAAGAGTGGAGACAGACAGATACGCAGTATTTT | CASSQEWRQTDTQYF
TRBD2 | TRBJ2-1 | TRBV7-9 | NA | TGTGCCAGCAGCTTAATCGGGAGGCACGACAATGAGCAGTTCTTC | CASSLIGRHDNEQFF
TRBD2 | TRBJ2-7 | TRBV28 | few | TGTGCCAGCAGCCTAGGGGCTAGCGGGGGCTACGAGCAGTACTTC | CASSLGASGGYEQYF
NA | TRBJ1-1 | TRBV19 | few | TGTGCCAGTAGTATAGTTGAGTTCGGGTCGGAGTACCCTGAAGCTTTCTTT | CASSIVEFGSEYPEAFF
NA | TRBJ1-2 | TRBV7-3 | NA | TGTGCCAGCAGCTTAATGGTGTCTGCCGGCTACACCTTC | CASSLMVSAGYTF
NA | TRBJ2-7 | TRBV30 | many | TGTGCCTGGAGTGGGTCCGGAGAGCAGTACTTC | CAWSGSGEQYF
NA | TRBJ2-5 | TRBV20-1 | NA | TGCAGTGGACAGAAAATAGAGACCCGGTACTTC | CSGQKIETRYF
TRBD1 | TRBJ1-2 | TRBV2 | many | TGTGCCAGCAGTGACCCCCGGGAACAGGGGGTAAATGGCTACACCTTC | CASSDPREQGVNGYTF